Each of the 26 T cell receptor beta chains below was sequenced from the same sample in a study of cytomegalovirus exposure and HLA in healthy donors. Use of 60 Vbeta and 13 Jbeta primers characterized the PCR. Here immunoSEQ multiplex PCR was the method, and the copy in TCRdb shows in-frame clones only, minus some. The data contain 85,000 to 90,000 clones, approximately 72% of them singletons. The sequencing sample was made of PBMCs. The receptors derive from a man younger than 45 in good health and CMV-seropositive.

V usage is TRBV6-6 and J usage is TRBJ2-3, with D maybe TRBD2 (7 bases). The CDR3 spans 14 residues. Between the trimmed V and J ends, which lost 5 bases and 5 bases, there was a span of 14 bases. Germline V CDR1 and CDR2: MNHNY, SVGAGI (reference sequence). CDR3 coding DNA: TGTGCCAGCAGTACCGGACTAGGGGGAGATACGCAGTATTTT. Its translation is CASSTGLGGDTQYF.

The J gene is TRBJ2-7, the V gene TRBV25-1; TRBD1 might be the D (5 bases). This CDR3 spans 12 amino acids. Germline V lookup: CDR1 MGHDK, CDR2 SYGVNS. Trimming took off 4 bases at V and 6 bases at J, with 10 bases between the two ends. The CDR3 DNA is TGTGCCAGCAGTGTGGACACCCTCGAGCAGTACTTC. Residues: CASSVDTLEQYF.

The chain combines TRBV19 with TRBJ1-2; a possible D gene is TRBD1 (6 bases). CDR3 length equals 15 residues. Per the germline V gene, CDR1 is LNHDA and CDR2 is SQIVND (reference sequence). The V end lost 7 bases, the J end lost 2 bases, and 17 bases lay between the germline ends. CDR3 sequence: CASTAPDRPNYGYTF. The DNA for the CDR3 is TGTGCCAGTACCGCCCCCGACAGGCCGAACTATGGCTACACCTTC.

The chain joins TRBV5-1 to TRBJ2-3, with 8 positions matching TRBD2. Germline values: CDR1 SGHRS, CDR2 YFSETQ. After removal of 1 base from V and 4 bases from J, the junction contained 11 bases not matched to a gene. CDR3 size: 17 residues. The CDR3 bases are TGCGCCAGCAGCTTGTCCCTAGCCGGGACTAGACCAGATACGCAGTATTTT. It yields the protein CASSLSLAGTRPDTQYF.

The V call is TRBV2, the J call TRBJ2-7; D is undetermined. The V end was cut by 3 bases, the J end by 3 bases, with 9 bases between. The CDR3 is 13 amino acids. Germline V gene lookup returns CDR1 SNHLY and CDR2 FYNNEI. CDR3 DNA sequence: TGTGCCAGCAGTGATGGTGCAGGCTACGAGCAGTACTTC. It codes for CASSDGAGYEQYF.

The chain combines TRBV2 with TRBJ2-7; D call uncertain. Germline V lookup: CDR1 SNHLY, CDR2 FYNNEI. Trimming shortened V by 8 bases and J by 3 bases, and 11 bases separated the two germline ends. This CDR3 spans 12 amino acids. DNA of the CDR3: TGTGCCAGCCTCGGAGAGGACTACGAGCAGTACTTC. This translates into CASLGEDYEQYF.

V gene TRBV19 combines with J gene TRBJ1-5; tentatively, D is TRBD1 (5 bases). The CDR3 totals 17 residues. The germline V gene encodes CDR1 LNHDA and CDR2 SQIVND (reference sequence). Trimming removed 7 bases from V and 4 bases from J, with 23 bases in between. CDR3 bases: TGTGCCAGTAAAAATTCCCCTCGACAGTCGAGGAATCAGCCCCAGCATTTT. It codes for CASKNSPRQSRNQPQHF.

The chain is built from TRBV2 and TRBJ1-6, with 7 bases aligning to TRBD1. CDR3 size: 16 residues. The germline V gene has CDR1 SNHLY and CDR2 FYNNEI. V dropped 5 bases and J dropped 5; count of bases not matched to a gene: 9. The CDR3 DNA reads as TGTGCCAGCAGTCTGACAGGGCCACCCAATAATTCACCCCTCCACTTT. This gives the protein CASSLTGPPNNSPLHF.

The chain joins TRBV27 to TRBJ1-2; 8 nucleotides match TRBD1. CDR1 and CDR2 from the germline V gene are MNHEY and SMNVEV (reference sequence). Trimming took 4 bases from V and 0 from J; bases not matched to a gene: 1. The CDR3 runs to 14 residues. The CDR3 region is CASSSDRANYGYTF. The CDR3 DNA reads TGTGCCAGCAGTTCGGACAGGGCTAACTATGGCTACACCTTC.

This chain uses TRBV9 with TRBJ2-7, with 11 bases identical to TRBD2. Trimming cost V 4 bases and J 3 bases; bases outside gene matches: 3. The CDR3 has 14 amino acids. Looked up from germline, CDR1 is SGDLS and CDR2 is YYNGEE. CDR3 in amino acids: CASSTGLADYEQYF. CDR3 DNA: TGTGCCAGCAGCACGGGACTAGCGGACTACGAGCAGTACTTC.

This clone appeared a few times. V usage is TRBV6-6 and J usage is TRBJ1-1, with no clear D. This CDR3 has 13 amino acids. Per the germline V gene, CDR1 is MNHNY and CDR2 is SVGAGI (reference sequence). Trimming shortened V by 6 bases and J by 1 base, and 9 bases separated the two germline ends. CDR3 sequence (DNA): TGTGCCAGCAGGCCTCGGGGGAACACTGAAGCTTTCTTT. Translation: CASRPRGNTEAFF.

The CDR3 DNA is TGTGCCTGGAGTTCGACACTCCCATACGAGCAGTACTTC. This encodes CAWSSTLPYEQYF. The rearrangement uses TRBV30 and TRBJ2-7; D unresolved. This CDR3 spans 13 amino acids. The V end lost 2 bases, the J end lost 4 bases, and 12 bases lay between the germline ends. Looked up from germline, CDR1 is GTSNPN and CDR2 is SVGIG (reference sequence).

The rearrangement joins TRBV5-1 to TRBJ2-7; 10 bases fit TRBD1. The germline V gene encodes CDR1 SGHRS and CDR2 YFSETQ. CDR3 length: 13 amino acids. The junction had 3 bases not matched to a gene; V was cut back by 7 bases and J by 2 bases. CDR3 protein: CASGTGDPYEQYF. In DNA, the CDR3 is TGCGCCAGCGGGACAGGGGATCCCTACGAGCAGTACTTC.

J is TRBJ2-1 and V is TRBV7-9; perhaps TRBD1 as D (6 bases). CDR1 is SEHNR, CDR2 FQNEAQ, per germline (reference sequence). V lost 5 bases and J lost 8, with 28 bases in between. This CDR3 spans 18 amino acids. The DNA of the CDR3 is TGTGCCAGCAGCGACCCCTACCCACAGGGACCCGTGCAAGATGAGCAGTTCTTC. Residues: CASSDPYPQGPVQDEQFF. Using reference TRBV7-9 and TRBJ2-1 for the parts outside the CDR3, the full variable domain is DTGVSQNPRHKITKRGQNVTFRCDPISEHNRLYWYRQTLGQGPEFLTYFQNEAQLEKSRLLSDRFSAERPKGSFSTLEIQRTEQGDSAMYLCASSDPYPQGPVQDEQFFGPGTRLTVL.

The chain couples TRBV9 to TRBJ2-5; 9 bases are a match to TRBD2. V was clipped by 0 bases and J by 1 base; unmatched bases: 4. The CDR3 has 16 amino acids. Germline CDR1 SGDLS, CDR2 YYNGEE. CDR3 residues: CASSVVGGGVQETQYF. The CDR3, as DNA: TGTGCCAGCAGCGTAGTCGGCGGGGGGGTCCAAGAGACCCAGTACTTC.

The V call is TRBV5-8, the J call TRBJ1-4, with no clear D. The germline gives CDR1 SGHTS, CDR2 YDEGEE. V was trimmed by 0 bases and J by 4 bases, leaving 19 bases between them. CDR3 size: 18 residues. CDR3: CASSLGAGRSSLNEKLFF. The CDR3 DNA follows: TGTGCCAGCAGCTTGGGCGCGGGTAGGAGCAGCCTTAATGAAAAACTGTTTTTT.

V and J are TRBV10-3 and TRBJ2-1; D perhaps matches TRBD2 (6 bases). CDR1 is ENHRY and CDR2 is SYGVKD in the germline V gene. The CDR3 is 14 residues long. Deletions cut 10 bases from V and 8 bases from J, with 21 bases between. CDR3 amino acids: CATFHTGSLDEQFF. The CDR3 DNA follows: TGTGCCACCTTTCATACCGGGAGCCTCGATGAGCAGTTCTTC.

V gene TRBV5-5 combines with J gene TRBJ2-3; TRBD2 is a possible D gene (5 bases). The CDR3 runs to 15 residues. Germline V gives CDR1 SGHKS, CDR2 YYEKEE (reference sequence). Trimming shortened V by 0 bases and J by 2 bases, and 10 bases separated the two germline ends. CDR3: CASSLVALDTDTQYF. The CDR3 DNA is TGTGCCAGCAGCTTGGTAGCGTTGGACACAGATACGCAGTATTTT.

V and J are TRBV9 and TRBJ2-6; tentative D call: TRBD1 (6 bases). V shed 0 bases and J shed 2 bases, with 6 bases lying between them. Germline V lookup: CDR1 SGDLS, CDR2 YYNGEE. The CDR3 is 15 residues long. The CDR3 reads CASSVAGAGANVLTF. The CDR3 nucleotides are TGTGCCAGCAGCGTAGCAGGGGCTGGGGCCAACGTCCTGACTTTC.

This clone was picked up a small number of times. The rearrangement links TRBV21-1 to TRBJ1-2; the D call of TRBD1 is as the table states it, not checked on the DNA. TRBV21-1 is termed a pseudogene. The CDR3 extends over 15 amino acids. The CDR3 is CASSKVQGAGYGYTF. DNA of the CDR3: TGTGCCAGCAGCAAGGTACAGGGGGCGGGCTATGGCTACACCTTC.

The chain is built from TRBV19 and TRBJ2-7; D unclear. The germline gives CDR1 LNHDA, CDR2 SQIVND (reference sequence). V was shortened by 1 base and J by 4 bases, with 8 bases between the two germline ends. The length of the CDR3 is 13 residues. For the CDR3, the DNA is TGTGCCAGTAGTATAGGAAGAGAATACGAGCAGTACTTC. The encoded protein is CASSIGREYEQYF.

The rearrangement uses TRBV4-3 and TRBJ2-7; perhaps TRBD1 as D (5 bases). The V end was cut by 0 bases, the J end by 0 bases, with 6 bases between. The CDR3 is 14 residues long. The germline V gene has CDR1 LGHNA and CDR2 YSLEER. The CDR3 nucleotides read TGCGCCAGCAGCCAAGACAGGGACTCCTACGAGCAGTACTTC. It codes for CASSQDRDSYEQYF.

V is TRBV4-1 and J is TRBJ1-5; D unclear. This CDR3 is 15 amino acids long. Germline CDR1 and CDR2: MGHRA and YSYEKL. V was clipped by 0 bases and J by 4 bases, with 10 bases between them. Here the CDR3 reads CASSQDGQDNQPQHF. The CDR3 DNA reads TGCGCCAGCAGCCAAGATGGGCAGGATAATCAGCCCCAGCATTTT.

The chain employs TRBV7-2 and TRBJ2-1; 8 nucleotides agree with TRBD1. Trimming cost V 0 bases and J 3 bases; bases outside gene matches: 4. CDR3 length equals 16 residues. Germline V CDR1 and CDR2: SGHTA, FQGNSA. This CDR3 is CASSLAPGGGYNEQFF. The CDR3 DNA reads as TGTGCCAGCAGCTTAGCTCCAGGGGGCGGCTACAATGAGCAGTTCTTC.

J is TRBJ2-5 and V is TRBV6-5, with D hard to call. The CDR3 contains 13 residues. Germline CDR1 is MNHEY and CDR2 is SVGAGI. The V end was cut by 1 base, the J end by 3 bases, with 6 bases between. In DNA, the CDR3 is TGTGCCAGCAGTTACTGGGCAGAAGAGACCCAGTACTTC. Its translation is CASSYWAEETQYF.

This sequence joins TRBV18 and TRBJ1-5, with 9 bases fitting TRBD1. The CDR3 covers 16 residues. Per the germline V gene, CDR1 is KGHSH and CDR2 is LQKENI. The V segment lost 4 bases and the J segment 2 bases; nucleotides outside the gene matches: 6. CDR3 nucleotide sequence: TGTGCCAGCTCACGACGACAGGGGGAGGGCAATCAGCCCCAGCATTTT. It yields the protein CASSRRQGEGNQPQHF. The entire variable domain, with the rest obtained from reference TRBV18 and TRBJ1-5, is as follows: NAGVMQNPRHLVRRRGQEARLRCSPMKGHSHVYWYRQLPEEGLKFMVYLQKENIIDESGMPKERFSAEFPKEGPSILRIQQVVRGDSAAYFCASSRRQGEGNQPQHFGDGTRLSIL.